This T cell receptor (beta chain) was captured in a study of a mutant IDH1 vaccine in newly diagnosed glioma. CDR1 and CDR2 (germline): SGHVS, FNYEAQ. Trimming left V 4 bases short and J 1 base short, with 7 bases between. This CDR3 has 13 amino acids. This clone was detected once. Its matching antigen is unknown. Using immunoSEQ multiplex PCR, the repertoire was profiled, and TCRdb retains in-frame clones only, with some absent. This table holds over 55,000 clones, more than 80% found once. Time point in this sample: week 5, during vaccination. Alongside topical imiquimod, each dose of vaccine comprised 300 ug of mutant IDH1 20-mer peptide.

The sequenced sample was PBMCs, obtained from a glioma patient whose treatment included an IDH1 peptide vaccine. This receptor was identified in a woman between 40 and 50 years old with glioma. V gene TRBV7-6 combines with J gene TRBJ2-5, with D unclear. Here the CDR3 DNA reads TGTGCCAGCAGCTCACAAGTCCAAGAGACCCAGTACTTC. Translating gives CASSSQVQETQYF.